The next 13 T cell receptor beta chains were all read from a single sample in a study of cytomegalovirus exposure and HLA in healthy donors. PCR primers comprised 60 Vbeta and 13 Jbeta primers. Method: immunoSEQ multiplex PCR; TCRdb's copy keeps in-frame clones and lacks some. The sample yields fewer than 110,000 clones, roughly 87% seen once. The sequenced sample consisted of PBMCs. The receptors were sampled from a man younger than 45 in good health and CMV-seropositive.

The CDR3 loop reads CAISDSGTAGYSPLHF. The CDR3 DNA follows: TGTGCCATCAGTGACTCCGGGACAGCAGGTTATTCACCCCTCCACTTT. The J gene is TRBJ1-6, the V gene TRBV10-3; 7 bases are shared with TRBD1. Germline-derived CDR1 and CDR2 are ENHRY and SYGVKD. The CDR3 has 16 amino acids. The ends lost 3 bases at V and 8 bases at J; junction bases unmatched: 10.

The chain has TRBV5-4 and TRBJ2-7; 8 positions match TRBD2. The J segment lost 2 bases and the V segment lost 0 bases, leaving 7 bases of the junction unmatched. The germline V gene has CDR1 SGHNT and CDR2 YYREEE (reference sequence). CDR3 size: 16 residues. This CDR3 reads CASSLDAGGPTYEQYF. The CDR3 nucleotides are TGTGCCAGCAGCTTGGATGCGGGGGGCCCTACCTACGAGCAGTACTTC.

The rearrangement links TRBV7-8 to TRBJ2-7, with TRBD1 matching over 9 bases. Losses at the gene ends were 2 bases for V and 6 bases for J; bases not matched to a gene: 5. This CDR3 spans 14 amino acids. Per the germline V gene, CDR1 is SGHVS and CDR2 is FQNEAQ. The CDR3 nucleotides are TGTGCCAGCAGCTTACGGGACAGGGATTTCGAGCAGTACTTC. The encoded protein is CASSLRDRDFEQYF.

The genes are TRBV7-2 and TRBJ2-3; 14 nucleotides match TRBD2. V shed 5 bases, J shed 5 bases, and the junction held 15 bases outside the gene matches. Germline V gives CDR1 SGHTA, CDR2 FQGNSA. The CDR3 consists of 19 residues. The CDR3 sequence is CASSRTSGGQRRKKDTQYF. CDR3 sequence (DNA): TGTGCCAGCAGCCGGACTAGCGGGGGGCAGAGAAGAAAAAAAGATACGCAGTATTTT. Drawing the rest from reference TRBV7-2 and TRBJ2-3, the complete variable domain is GAGVSQSPSNKVTEKGKDVELRCDPISGHTALYWYRQSLGQGLEFLIYFQGNSAPDKSGLPSDRFSAERTGGSVSTLTIQRTQQEDSAVYLCASSRTSGGQRRKKDTQYFGPGTRLTVL.

CDR3 residues: CASSELGSRSYTF. CDR3 sequence (DNA): TGTGCCAGCAGTGAACTGGGCAGCCGGAGCTACACCTTC. The chain couples TRBV2 to TRBJ1-2; D is unresolved. CDR3 size: 13 residues. In germline, CDR1 is SNHLY, CDR2 FYNNEI. Trimming removed 2 bases from V and 9 bases from J, with 13 bases in between.

This clone was recorded a few times. J is TRBJ2-3 and V is TRBV10-3; 7 bases line up with TRBD1. The CDR3 has 15 amino acids. V lost 4 bases, J lost 4 bases, and 8 bases stayed unmatched. From germline, CDR1 is ENHRY and CDR2 SYGVKD. CDR3 bases: TGTGCCATCAGTGCAGAAACAGGGGCGCCAGATACGCAGTATTTT. This encodes CAISAETGAPDTQYF.

This sequence joins TRBV6-5 and TRBJ2-2; D call uncertain. The CDR3 has 14 amino acids. V was cut by 6 bases and J by 7 bases, with 15 bases left in between. Germline V gene data show CDR1 as MNHEY and CDR2 as SVGAGI. The chain's CDR3 is CASRLEVGGGELFF. In DNA, the CDR3 is TGTGCCAGCAGGCTAGAGGTCGGCGGCGGGGAGCTGTTTTTT.

V and J are TRBV11-2 and TRBJ2-1, with 7 bases that match TRBD2. CDR1 SGHAT and CDR2 FQNNGV come from the germline V gene. The CDR3 extends over 15 amino acids. V was clipped by 6 bases and J by 8 bases; unmatched bases: 13. In DNA, the CDR3 is TGTGCCAGCAGTAAGGGAGGGTGGGGTGGGGATGAGCAGTTCTTC. Its protein product is CASSKGGWGGDEQFF.

CDR3 DNA sequence: TGTGCCAGCAGCTTACGACAGGCCCCAGCGGGCTACACCTTC. Protein: CASSLRQAPAGYTF. The genes are TRBV5-5 and TRBJ1-2, with D maybe TRBD1 (6 bases). This CDR3 contains 14 residues. CDR1 is SGHKS and CDR2 is YYEKEE in the germline V gene (reference sequence). Trimming took off 2 bases at V and 8 bases at J, with 16 bases between the two ends.

The V and J genes are TRBV20-1 and TRBJ2-7; 9 nucleotides line up with TRBD1. With 6 bases clipped from V and 12 bases from J, the junction kept 9 bases outside the gene matches. The CDR3 is 11 residues long. Germline V gene sequence: CDR1 DFQATT, CDR2 SNEGSKA (reference sequence). The CDR3 loop reads CSAQEGTGLYF. In DNA, the CDR3 is TGCAGTGCCCAAGAAGGGACAGGGTTGTACTTC.

V and J are TRBV6-5 and TRBJ1-2; the match to TRBD1 covers 7 bases. V lost 6 bases to trimming and J lost 6 bases; unmatched junction nucleotides: 7. The length of the CDR3 is 13 residues. CDR1 and CDR2 (germline): MNHEY, SVGAGI. The CDR3 coding sequence is TGTGCCAGCAGACGATATACAGGGGATGGCTACACCTTC. Translating it yields CASRRYTGDGYTF.

This clone was detected a few times. The genes are TRBV11-2 and TRBJ1-1, with 11 bases that match TRBD1. Germline CDR1 is SGHAT and CDR2 is FQNNGV. V lost 4 bases, J lost 7 bases, and 5 bases stayed unmatched. This CDR3 region has 14 residues. The CDR3 DNA reads TGTGCCAGCAGCTCCGGGACAGGGGGGTTTGAAGCTTTCTTT. This sequence encodes CASSSGTGGFEAFF. The entire variable domain, with the rest obtained from reference TRBV11-2 and TRBJ1-1, is as follows: EAGVAQSPRYKIIEKRQSVAFWCNPISGHATLYWYQQILGQGPKLLIQFQNNGVVDDSQLPKDRFSAERLKGVDSTLKIQPAKLEDSAVYLCASSSGTGGFEAFFGQGTRLTVV.

V gene TRBV21-1 combines with J gene TRBJ2-1; TRBD1 is taken as the D call from the table, unchecked against the DNA. TRBV21-1 corresponds to a pseudogene. This CDR3 has 18 residues. The CDR3 loop is CASSRGQAVGEGDNEQFF. Written as DNA, the CDR3 is TGTGCCAGCAGCAGGGGACAGGCGGTAGGTGAAGGGGACAATGAGCAGTTCTTC.